The rows below give T cell receptor beta chains drawn from one sample of a study of breast tumors, draining lymph nodes, adjacent tissues. TCRdb analysed the multiplex PCR reads with MiXCR anew, one entry per CDR3 protein. This table holds 70,000 to 95,000 distinct CDR3 sequences, about 21% found once. Material for sequencing was axillary lymph node tissue. The receptors stem from a female donor with breast cancer. Some clones in this sample may be carry-over from other donors' samples. Both conserved end residues are part of each CDR3. Fields, in order: D gene, clone size, V gene, J gene, CDR3 protein, CDR3 DNA. A D gene is named only where the DNA matches it firmly. The size of a clone is reported for some rows only, either as once, few or many, or as a class for expanded clones.

.	many	TRBV20-1	TRBJ2-3	CSARLLQRIKRDTQYF	TGCAGTGCTAGACTCCTTCAGCGGATCAAGAGAGATACGCAGTATTTT
.	many	TRBV5-4	TRBJ2-7	CASSPTAADYEQYF	TGTGCCAGCAGCCCGACCGCAGCGGACTACGAGCAGTACTTC
TRBD2	many	TRBV9	TRBJ2-2	CASSVPRTSGSDNTGELFF	TGTGCCAGCAGCGTCCCGAGGACTAGCGGGAGTGACAACACCGGGGAGCTGTTTTTT
.	many	TRBV2	TRBJ1-2	CASSGEHGYTF	TGTGCCAGCAGTGGCGAACATGGCTACACCTTC
.	.	TRBV6-2/TRBV6-3	TRBJ1-2	CASGERRLSYGYTF	TGTGCCAGCGGGGAAAGACGGCTATCGTATGGCTACACCTTC
.	many	TRBV12-3/TRBV12-4	TRBJ2-7	CASSLGGGVFNEQYF	TGTGCCAGCAGTTTGGGGGGTGGAGTCTTCAACGAGCAGTACTTC
.	many	TRBV6-2/TRBV6-3	TRBJ2-3	CASSAWTVSTDTQYF	TGTGCCAGCAGTGCCTGGACGGTTAGCACAGATACGCAGTATTTT
.	many	TRBV20-1	TRBJ2-2	CSADRENTGELFF	TGCAGTGCTGATCGGGAGAACACCGGGGAGCTGTTTTTT
TRBD2	few	TRBV6-5	TRBJ2-1	CASSYRREWSNEQFF	TGTGCCAGCAGTTACCGGCGGGAGTGGTCCAATGAGCAGTTCTTC
.	many	TRBV9	TRBJ1-2	CASSGGLYGYTF	TGTGCCAGCAGCGGGGGCCTTTATGGCTACACCTTC
.	many	TRBV2	TRBJ2-1	CASSPENEQFF	TGTGCCAGCAGCCCCGAGAATGAGCAGTTCTTC
.	many	TRBV6-5	TRBJ2-5	CASSQLPPSAEETQYF	TGTGCCAGCAGTCAATTACCCCCTAGCGCTGAAGAGACCCAGTACTTC
TRBD2	.	TRBV27	TRBJ2-3	CASRPTGLGSGTQYF	TGTGCCAGCAGACCGACGGGACTAGGGTCAGGTACGCAGTATTTT
.	many	TRBV5-8	TRBJ1-2	CASRFTPSPAYTF	TGTGCCAGCAGATTTACACCGAGCCCGGCCTACACCTTC
.	many	TRBV5-4	TRBJ1-2	CASSSYRAVGGYTF	TGTGCCAGCAGCTCGTACAGGGCCGTGGGTGGCTACACCTTC
.	many	TRBV2	TRBJ1-2	CASSAYTDGYTF	TGTGCCAGCAGTGCCTATACAGATGGCTACACCTTC
TRBD1	few	TRBV5-6	TRBJ2-7	CASGRDRGYEQYF	TGTGCCAGCGGCCGGGACAGGGGCTACGAGCAGTACTTC
TRBD2	many	TRBV7-2	TRBJ2-7	CASSWTSGSYEQYF	TGTGCCAGCAGCTGGACTAGCGGTTCCTACGAGCAGTACTTC
TRBD1	few	TRBV27	TRBJ2-7	CASSLRDSPWEQYF	TGTGCCAGCAGTCTAAGGGACAGCCCTTGGGAGCAGTACTTC
.	many	TRBV9	TRBJ2-3	CASSVDPQADTQYF	TGTGCCAGCAGCGTAGATCCCCAAGCAGATACGCAGTATTTT
.	once	TRBV7-6	TRBJ2-6	CASSLEAGTGANVLTF	TGTGCCAGCAGCTTAGAGGCGGGGACCGGGGCCAACGTCCTGACTTTC
.	many	TRBV6-2/TRBV6-3	TRBJ2-7	CASSLRDFYEQYF	TGTGCCAGCAGTCTGAGGGACTTTTACGAGCAGTACTTC
TRBD1	many	TRBV20-1	TRBJ1-4	CSATGGFKEKLFF	TGCAGTGCTACAGGGGGGTTCAAGGAAAAACTGTTTTTT
.	once	TRBV19	TRBJ1-5	CASSIVWGVGENQPQHF	TGTGCCAGTAGTATAGTTTGGGGCGTAGGGGAGAATCAGCCCCAGCATTTT
.	many	TRBV19	TRBJ1-5	CASSLTGNQPQHF	TGTGCCAGTAGTTTAACAGGGAATCAGCCCCAGCATTTT
TRBD2	many	TRBV7-9	TRBJ2-1	CASSLFGGLAGKYNEQFF	TGTGCCAGCAGCTTATTCGGCGGGCTAGCGGGAAAGTACAATGAGCAGTTCTTC
TRBD2	many	TRBV24-1	TRBJ2-5	CATSDFRAGGETQYF	TGTGCCACCAGTGATTTTCGGGCGGGAGGGGAGACCCAGTACTTC
.	many	TRBV6-2/TRBV6-3	TRBJ2-1	CASSYLGSNEQFF	TGTGCCAGCAGTTACCTCGGGAGCAATGAGCAGTTCTTC
.	many	TRBV6-1	TRBJ2-7	CASIQDSASAYEQYF	TGTGCCAGCATCCAGGACAGCGCCTCTGCCTACGAGCAGTACTTC
.	.	TRBV2	TRBJ2-7	CASSEMSANYEQYF	TGTGCCAGCAGTGAAATGAGCGCGAACTACGAGCAGTACTTC
.	many	TRBV4-1	TRBJ1-5	CASSQPDRNQPQHF	TGCGCCAGCAGCCAACCGGACAGAAATCAGCCCCAGCATTTT
.	many	TRBV12-5	TRBJ2-1	CASGLGGPNEQFF	TGTGCTAGTGGTTTGGGCGGCCCCAATGAACAGTTCTTC
.	.	TRBV20-1	TRBJ1-3	CSAPAPGSGNTIYF	TGCAGTGCCCCTGCCCCGGGCTCTGGGAACACCATATATTTT
.	.	TRBV30	TRBJ1-2	CAWNIKLGPNGYTF	TGTGCCTGGAATATCAAGCTTGGGCCAAATGGCTACACCTTC
.	many	TRBV11-2	TRBJ2-3	CASSLEFADTQYF	TGTGCCAGCAGCTTAGAATTCGCAGATACGCAGTATTTT
.	many	TRBV7-9	TRBJ1-2	CASSLVANYGYTF	TGTGCCAGCAGCTTAGTAGCTAACTATGGCTACACCTTC
TRBD2	many	TRBV6-1	TRBJ2-3	CASSEGTSPTLTDTQYF	TGTGCCAGCAGTGAGGGGACTAGCCCAACACTCACAGATACGCAGTATTTT
.	many	TRBV7-9	TRBJ2-2	CASSLQGGELFF	TGTGCCAGCAGCTTACAGGGGGGGGAGCTGTTTTTT
TRBD2	many	TRBV7-3	TRBJ2-3	CASSLGVARASGMTDTQYF	TGTGCCAGCAGCTTAGGGGTTGCGCGGGCTAGCGGGATGACAGATACGCAGTATTTT
TRBD1	.	TRBV6-2/TRBV6-3	TRBJ2-5	CASRNFPGQGGGETQYF	TGTGCCAGCAGAAACTTCCCGGGACAGGGTGGGGGAGAGACCCAGTACTTC
TRBD2	many	TRBV7-6	TRBJ2-1	CASSLAGTSAEQFF	TGTGCCAGCAGCTTAGCGGGGACTAGCGCTGAGCAGTTCTTC
TRBD2	many	TRBV10-3	TRBJ2-3	CAIRPGLAETDTQYF	TGTGCCATCAGGCCGGGACTAGCGGAAACAGATACGCAGTATTTT
TRBD1	many	TRBV9	TRBJ2-1	CASSVEGQGGNEQFF	TGTGCCAGCAGCGTAGAAGGACAGGGGGGCAATGAGCAGTTCTTC
.	many	TRBV24-1	TRBJ2-1	CATSDVGGNSYNEQFF	TGTGCCACCAGTGATGTGGGCGGGAACTCCTACAATGAGCAGTTCTTC
.	.	TRBV28	TRBJ2-2	CASSLSGLNTGELFF	TGTGCCAGCAGTTTGTCAGGGTTGAACACCGGGGAGCTGTTTTTT
.	many	TRBV20-1	TRBJ2-7	CSAQGRAYEQYF	TGCAGTGCCCAGGGGCGGGCGTACGAGCAGTACTTC
.	.	TRBV30	TRBJ1-6	CAWSVQGYNSPLHF	TGTGCCTGGAGTGTACAAGGGTATAATTCACCCCTCCACTTT
.	.	TRBV5-1	TRBJ1-1	CASSLDKWGTEAFF	TGCGCCAGCAGCTTGGATAAGTGGGGGACTGAAGCTTTCTTT
TRBD1	many	TRBV6-1	TRBJ2-7	CASSAQTGGYEQYF	TGTGCCAGCAGTGCCCAGACAGGGGGCTACGAGCAGTACTTC
.	.	TRBV19	TRBJ2-7	CASSIHAGTSSYEQYF	TGTGCCAGTAGTATACACGCCGGGACGAGCTCCTACGAGCAGTACTTC
.	many	TRBV6-1	TRBJ1-3	CASSEISGNTIYF	TGTGCCAGCAGTGAAATCTCTGGAAACACCATATATTTT
TRBD1	many	TRBV13	TRBJ1-6	CASSPRDRSSYNSPLHF	TGTGCCAGCAGCCCTCGGGACAGGAGCTCCTATAATTCACCCCTCCACTTT